Following are 27 T cell receptor beta chains from one sample sequenced in a study of CD4 and CD8 cells across lung adenocarcinoma regions. MiXCR, applied by TCRdb to the PCR reads, yields one record per CDR3 protein. Here the sample spans approximately 10,000 distinct CDR3 sequences, around half being singletons. The sample comprised CD8+ T cells from the margin of a lung tumor. All receptors derive from a male donor with lung adenocarcinoma. The CD4 and CD8 labels of this study may be unreliable.

The table lists this clonotype with many counts. CDR3 sequence: CASNRPGQGTSGANVLTF. The CDR3 DNA is TGTGCCAGCAATCGTCCGGGACAGGGGACTTCTGGGGCCAACGTCCTGACTTTC. The J gene is TRBJ2-6, the V gene TRBV7-9, with TRBD1 matching 10 bases. Germline CDR1 SEHNR, CDR2 FQNEAQ (reference sequence). With V trimmed by 7 bases and J by 1 base, 10 bases remained unmatched. The CDR3 is 18 amino acids.

A note on this clonotype: Mismatch with germline at one junction end may stem from a read error. The chain employs TRBV10-3 and TRBJ2-2, with 8 nucleotides matching TRBD1. This CDR3 contains 13 residues. Germline V gene lookup returns CDR1 ENHRY and CDR2 SYGVKD. For the CDR3, the DNA is TGTGCCGGAGGACAGGGTAACACCAATGAGCTGTTCTTT. It specifies CAGGQGNTNELFF.

A word on this clonotype: This could be a read error, since a much larger clone is one nucleotide away. The chain links TRBV6-1 to TRBJ2-3; TRBD1 agrees at 7 bases. The CDR3 is 15 residues long. In germline, CDR1 is MNHNS, CDR2 SASEGT. The CDR3 reads CASQEESWGTDMQYF. As DNA, the CDR3 is TGTGCCAGCCAAGAAGAATCCTGGGGGACAGATATGCAGTATTTT.

In its sample, this clonotype ranks as medium-sized. The V call is TRBV12-3 or TRBV12-4, the J call TRBJ2-1; 9 bases line up with TRBD2. The trim removed 8 bases at V and 7 bases at J, leaving 15 bases unmatched. The CDR3 sequence is 16 residues long. CDR3 sequence (DNA): TGTGCCAGCGGAAGCGAATGGCGGGAGGGCCAGAATGAGCAGTTCTTC. Translation: CASGSEWREGQNEQFF.

This chain connects TRBV12-3 or TRBV12-4 to TRBJ2-2; 9 nucleotides align to TRBD1. The J call is in doubt because the DNA end fits TRBJ2-3 better. The CDR3 spans 15 residues. CDR3 region: CASSALGGGTGTQYF. Here the CDR3 DNA reads TGTGCCAGCAGTGCCCTAGGGGGAGGGACAGGGACGCAGTATTTT.

As concerns this clonotype: One junction end disagrees with the germline gene, perhaps due to a read error. The genes are TRBV11-3 and TRBJ2-5; D not resolved. From germline, CDR1 is SGHNT and CDR2 YENEEA. The CDR3 totals 13 residues. Written as DNA, the CDR3 is TGTGCCAGCACCGGACCGGGCCCAGAGACCCAGTATTTC. Its protein product is CASTGPGPETQYF.

The table lists this clonotype with a few counts. V usage is TRBV5-8 and J usage is TRBJ2-1; D gene ambiguous. The J call could be wrong; TRBJ2-7 is a better fit for the DNA end. The CDR3 has 12 residues. Germline-derived CDR1 and CDR2 are SGHTS and YDEGEE. The CDR3 protein is CASSPGVLEQYF. The CDR3 region has the DNA TGTGCCAGCAGCCCGGGTGTCCTAGAGCAGTACTTC.

This clonotype was seen many times. This chain joins TRBV6-1 and TRBJ2-1; D is ambiguous. Germline CDR1 is MNHNS and CDR2 is SASEGT. The CDR3 contains 13 residues. Trimming stripped 7 bases from V and 6 bases from J, with 13 bases between. CDR3 protein: CASKSQRFNEQFF. DNA of the CDR3: TGTGCCAGCAAAAGCCAGAGATTCAATGAGCAGTTCTTC.

Within the sample, this clonotype is medium-sized. The rearrangement links TRBV27 to TRBJ2-2; TRBD2 aligns across 9 bases. V trimming: 5 bases; J trimming: 5 bases; junction bases outside the gene matches: 6. This CDR3 is built from 15 residues. CDR1 is MNHEY and CDR2 is SMNVEV in the germline V gene (reference sequence). Here the CDR3 DNA reads TGTGCCAGCAGTATGGTAGCGGGAGTAACCGGGGAGCTGTTTTTT. Translation gives CASSMVAGVTGELFF.

J is TRBJ2-4 and V is TRBV27, with 15 positions matching TRBD2. The J call is in doubt because the DNA end fits TRBJ2-1 better. Looked up from germline, CDR1 is MNHEY and CDR2 is SMNVEV (reference sequence). The CDR3 contains 18 residues. The CDR3, as DNA: TGTGCCAGCAGCTCTACCGGACTAGCGGGGGGGCCGACATACAATCAGTTCTTC. Translating gives CASSSTGLAGGPTYNQFF.

J is TRBJ2-7 and V is TRBV7-2; D is possibly TRBD2 (5 bases). CDR1 is SGHTA, CDR2 FQGNSA, per germline. V was trimmed by 4 bases and J by 6 bases, leaving 19 bases between them. The CDR3 is 15 residues long. CDR3 amino acids: CASSYLSRERTEQYF. CDR3 DNA: TGTGCCAGCAGCTACCTTTCCCGGGAACGGACCGAGCAGTACTTC.

The V gene is TRBV7-9, the J gene TRBJ2-1; 7 bases match TRBD2. CDR1 SEHNR and CDR2 FQNEAQ come from the germline V gene (reference sequence). J was trimmed by 15 bases and V by 1 base; bases with no gene match: 9. This CDR3 is built from 13 residues. The CDR3 DNA reads TGTGCCAGCAGCTTAGATAGGGCGGGAGCGCGGTTCTTC. Its translation: CASSLDRAGARFF.

The chain combines TRBV24-1 with TRBJ2-1; TRBD1 is a possible D gene (6 bases). The CDR3 length is 14 residues. V was clipped by 9 bases and J by 9 bases, with 20 bases between them. Germline V lookup: CDR1 KGHDR, CDR2 SFDVKD. The CDR3 nucleotides are TGTGCCACCGGAATGACAGGTAAAATCGGTGAGCAGTTCTTC. This encodes CATGMTGKIGEQFF.

A note on this clonotype: At one boundary the junction diverges from the germline segment, which might be a read error. The chain is built from TRBV7-9 and TRBJ2-3; TRBD1 might be the D (6 bases). This CDR3 spans 12 amino acids. CDR1 and CDR2 from the germline V gene are SEHNR and FQNEAQ (reference sequence). The CDR3 DNA is TGTGCCAGCAGGCAAGCGAAGGACAGTCAGTATTTC. Translating gives CASRQAKDSQYF.

About this clonotype itself: No conserved phenylalanine or tryptophan ends this CDR3, so it is likely a read error. This chain joins TRBV30 and TRBJ2-5; 11 nucleotides line up with TRBD1. Germline CDR1 is GTSNPN and CDR2 is SVGIG (reference sequence). V lost 1 base and J lost 5; bases outside the gene matches: 6. This CDR3 comprises 15 residues. CDR3 residues: CAWSGGQGGLETQYL. CDR3 coding DNA: TGTGCCTGGAGTGGGGGACAGGGGGGGCTGGAGACCCAGTACTTG.

This clonotype was observed a handful of times. The chain carries TRBV10-1 and TRBJ2-7, with TRBD1 matching 7 bases. Germline loops: CDR1 WNHNN, CDR2 SYGVQD (reference sequence). V was pared by 7 bases and J by 1 base, with 7 bases of the junction left unmatched. The CDR3 runs 14 residues. CDR3 region: CASKRTGRSYEQYF. The CDR3 DNA reads as TGCGCCAGCAAAAGGACAGGACGATCCTACGAGCAGTACTTC.

By sample share, this clonotype is medium-sized. This chain links TRBV6-1 with TRBJ2-5; D is unclear. The V gene lost 1 base and the J gene lost 1 base, with 10 bases spanning the gap. The CDR3 sequence is 15 residues long. Per the germline V gene, CDR1 is MNHNS and CDR2 is SASEGT. CDR3 residues: CASSEEENSQETQYF. The CDR3 DNA is TGTGCCAGCAGTGAAGAGGAGAACAGCCAAGAGACCCAGTACTTC.

This clonotype ranks as medium-sized. The V call is TRBV12-5, the J call TRBJ2-1; maybe TRBD2 (6 bases). The germline CDR1 and CDR2 sequences are LGHNT and FRNRAP. V was shortened by 0 bases and J by 0 bases, with 15 bases between the two germline ends. This CDR3 has 18 amino acids. The DNA for the CDR3 is TGTGCTAGTGGTTTGGTACCTTCTGCGGGGAGCTCCTACAATGAGCAGTTCTTC. It codes for CASGLVPSAGSSYNEQFF.

This clonotype was counted a few times. The V gene is TRBV12-5, the J gene TRBJ2-3; D gene unclear. The CDR3 length is 17 residues. Trimming left V 3 bases short and J 6 bases short, with 22 bases between. The germline gives CDR1 LGHNT, CDR2 FRNRAP. CDR3 sequence: CASGFGKLSELPDTQYF. The CDR3 nucleotides are TGTGCTAGTGGTTTCGGAAAACTTAGTGAGCTCCCGGATACGCAGTATTTT.

This clonotype has just a few counts. The J gene is TRBJ2-5, the V gene TRBV5-5, with D unresolved. Trimming removed 0 bases from V and 5 bases from J, with 5 bases in between. This CDR3 region has 12 residues. Germline CDR1 is SGHKS and CDR2 is YYEKEE (reference sequence). The CDR3 coding sequence is TGTGCCAGCAGCTTGGTATTCGAGACCCAGTACTTC. Translated: CASSLVFETQYF.

The chain joins TRBV27 to TRBJ2-1; 8 nucleotides align to TRBD2. CDR3 length equals 17 residues. Trimming at V came to 4 bases and at J to 1 base, leaving 9 bases not matched to a gene. CDR1 MNHEY and CDR2 SMNVEV come from the germline V gene (reference sequence). The CDR3: CASSWLTGGRSYNEQFF. The CDR3 region has the DNA TGTGCCAGCAGTTGGTTGACCGGCGGGAGGTCCTACAATGAGCAGTTCTTC.

This clonotype came up a few times. This chain links TRBV6-1 with TRBJ2-1; 7 positions match TRBD1. The end of the DNA is better explained by TRBJ2-5, so the J call may be wrong. Germline CDR1 is MNHNS and CDR2 is SASEGT. The CDR3 loop spans 19 amino acids. The CDR3 here is CASSEARGNRGLAQETQYF. CDR3 sequence (DNA): TGTGCCAGCAGTGAAGCGCGAGGTAACAGGGGCCTAGCCCAAGAGACCCAGTACTTC.

Note on this clonotype: The junction does not match germline at one end; this may be a read error. The chain couples TRBV12-3 or TRBV12-4 to TRBJ2-1, with D possibly being TRBD1 or TRBD2 (5 bases each). This CDR3 has 16 residues. The CDR3 loop reads CASSNPGLGPFNDQFF. DNA of the CDR3: TGTGCGAGCAGTAACCCGGGGCTAGGGCCATTCAATGATCAGTTCTTC.

The rearrangement uses TRBV20-1 and TRBJ1-6; D unclear. V gave up 2 bases and J gave up 4 bases, with 15 bases separating them. The CDR3 loop spans 16 amino acids. Germline V CDR1 and CDR2: DFQATT, SNEGSKA (reference sequence). In nucleotides, the CDR3 is TGCAGTGCTAGATTTAGTGGCCAGCAGTATAATTCACCCCTCCACTTT. It specifies CSARFSGQQYNSPLHF.

The rearrangement uses TRBV6-5 and TRBJ2-3; D unclear. V dropped 2 bases and J dropped 14 bases, with 35 bases sitting between them. Looked up from germline, CDR1 is MNHEY and CDR2 is SVGAGI. This CDR3 is 19 amino acids long. CDR3 sequence: CASSYQSRTALVSTEKLYF. The CDR3 coding sequence is TGTGCCAGCAGTTACCAATCCAGGACCGCGCTTGTGAGCACAGAGAAGCTGTATTTT.

This clonotype was counted only a few times. The rearrangement links TRBV12-5 to TRBJ1-3; D gene ambiguous. Trimming cost V 3 bases and J 4 bases, with 13 bases left between them. CDR1 is LGHNT and CDR2 is FRNRAP in the germline V gene. This CDR3 has 15 residues. The CDR3 sequence is CASGFGGAAGNTIYF. CDR3 DNA: TGTGCTAGTGGTTTTGGCGGAGCAGCCGGAAACACCATATATTTT.

The rearrangement uses TRBV5-1 and TRBJ2-1, with a weak D call TRBD1 (6 bases). The DNA matches TRBJ2-5 better at its end, which makes the J call doubtful. CDR3 length: 15 amino acids. From germline, CDR1 is SGHRS and CDR2 YFSETQ. The CDR3 protein is CASSLIRGTRETQYF. The CDR3 DNA reads TGCGCCAGCAGCTTGATCAGGGGCACAAGGGAGACCCAGTACTTC.